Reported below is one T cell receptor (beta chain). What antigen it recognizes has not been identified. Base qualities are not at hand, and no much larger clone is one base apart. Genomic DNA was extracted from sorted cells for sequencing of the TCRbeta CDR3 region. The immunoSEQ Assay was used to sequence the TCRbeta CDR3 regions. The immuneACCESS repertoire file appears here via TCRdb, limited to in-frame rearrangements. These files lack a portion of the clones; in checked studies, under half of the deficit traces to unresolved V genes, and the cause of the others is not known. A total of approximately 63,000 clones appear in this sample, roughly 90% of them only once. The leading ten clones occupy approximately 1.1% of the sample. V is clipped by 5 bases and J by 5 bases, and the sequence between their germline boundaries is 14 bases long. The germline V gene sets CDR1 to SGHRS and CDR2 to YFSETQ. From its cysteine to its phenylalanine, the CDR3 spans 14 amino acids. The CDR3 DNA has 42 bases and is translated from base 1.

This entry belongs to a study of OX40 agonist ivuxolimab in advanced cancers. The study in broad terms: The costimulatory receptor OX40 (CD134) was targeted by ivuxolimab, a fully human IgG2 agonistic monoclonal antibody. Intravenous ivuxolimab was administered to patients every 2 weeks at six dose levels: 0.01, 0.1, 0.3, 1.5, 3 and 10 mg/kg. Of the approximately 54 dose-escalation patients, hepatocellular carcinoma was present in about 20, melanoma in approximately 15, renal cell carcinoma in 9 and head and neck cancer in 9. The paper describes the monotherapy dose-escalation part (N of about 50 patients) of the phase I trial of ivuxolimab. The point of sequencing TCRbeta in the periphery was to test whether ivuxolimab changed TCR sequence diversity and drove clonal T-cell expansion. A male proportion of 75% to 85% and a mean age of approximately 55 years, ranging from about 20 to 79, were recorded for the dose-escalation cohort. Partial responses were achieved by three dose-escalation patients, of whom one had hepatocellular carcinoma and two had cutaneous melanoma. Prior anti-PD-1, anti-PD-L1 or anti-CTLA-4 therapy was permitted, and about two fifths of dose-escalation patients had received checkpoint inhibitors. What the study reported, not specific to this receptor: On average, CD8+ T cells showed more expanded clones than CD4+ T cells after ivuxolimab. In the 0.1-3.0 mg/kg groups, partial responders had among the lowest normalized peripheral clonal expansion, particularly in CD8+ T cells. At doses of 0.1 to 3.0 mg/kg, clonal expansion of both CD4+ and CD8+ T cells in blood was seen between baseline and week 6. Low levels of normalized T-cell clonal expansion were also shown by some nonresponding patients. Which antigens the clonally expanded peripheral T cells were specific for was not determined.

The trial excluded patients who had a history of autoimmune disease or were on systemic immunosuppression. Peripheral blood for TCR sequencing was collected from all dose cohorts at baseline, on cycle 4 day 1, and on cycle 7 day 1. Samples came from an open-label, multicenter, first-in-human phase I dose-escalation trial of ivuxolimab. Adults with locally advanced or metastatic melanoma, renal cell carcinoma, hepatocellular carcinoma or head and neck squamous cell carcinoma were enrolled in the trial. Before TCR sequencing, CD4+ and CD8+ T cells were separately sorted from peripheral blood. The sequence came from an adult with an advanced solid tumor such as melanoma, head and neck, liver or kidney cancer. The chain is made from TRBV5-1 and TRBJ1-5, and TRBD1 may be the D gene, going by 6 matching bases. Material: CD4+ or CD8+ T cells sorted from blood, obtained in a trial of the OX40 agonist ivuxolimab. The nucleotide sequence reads TGCGCCAGCAGGGAACAGGGAGGGGATCAGCCCCAGCATTTT. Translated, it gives CASREQGGDQPQHF.